This T cell receptor beta chain was sequenced during a study of early T cells in non-severe SARS-CoV-2 infection. Study-wide context: The sequenced material was bulk RNA from unsorted whole blood, and its chains were unpaired.

V lost 6 bases and J lost 0; bases outside the gene matches: 8. Germline V lookup: CDR1 SQVTM, CDR2 ANQGSEA. The CDR3 has 15 amino acids. TCRdb processed the 5' RACE reads anew with MiXCR; each CDR3 protein has one entry. The repertoire holds over 55,000 distinct CDR3 sequences, roughly 9.7% seen once, with around 8.3% in the top ten. General study points: The matching step, a VDJdb search, favored anti-spike CD8 responses and missed private and CD4 specificities.

This clonotype was observed at least ten times. Its antigen remains unidentified. The receptor was derived from an adult who was a healthcare worker with PCR-confirmed SARS-CoV-2 infection or an uninfected control (not recorded which). This rearrangement joins TRBV29-1 to TRBJ1-1; 9 bases line up with TRBD1. Material for sequencing was whole blood. Here the CDR3 reads CSVTRTGAMNTEAFF. CDR3 nucleotides: TGCAGCGTGACGCGGACAGGGGCTATGAACACTGAAGCTTTCTTT.